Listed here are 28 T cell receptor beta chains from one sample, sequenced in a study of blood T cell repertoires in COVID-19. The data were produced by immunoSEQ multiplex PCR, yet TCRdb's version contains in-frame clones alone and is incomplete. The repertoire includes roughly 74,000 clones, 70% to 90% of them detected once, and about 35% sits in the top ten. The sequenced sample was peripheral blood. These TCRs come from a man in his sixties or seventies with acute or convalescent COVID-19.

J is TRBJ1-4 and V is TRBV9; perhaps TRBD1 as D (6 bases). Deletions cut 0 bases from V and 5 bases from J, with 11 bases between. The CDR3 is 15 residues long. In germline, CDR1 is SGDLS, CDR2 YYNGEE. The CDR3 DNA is TGTGCCAGCAGCGTAGACGCAGGGACAAATGAAAAACTGTTTTTT. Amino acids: CASSVDAGTNEKLFF.

The CDR3 DNA sequence: TGTGCCAGCAGCACAGACCAAGCGGCGGATACGCAGTATTTT. Translated: CASSTDQAADTQYF. This sequence joins TRBV7-3 and TRBJ2-3, with D possibly being TRBD2 (5 bases). This CDR3 has 14 amino acids. Trimming cost V 5 bases and J 6 bases, with 15 bases left between them. Germline lookup yields CDR1 SGHTA and CDR2 FQGTGA.

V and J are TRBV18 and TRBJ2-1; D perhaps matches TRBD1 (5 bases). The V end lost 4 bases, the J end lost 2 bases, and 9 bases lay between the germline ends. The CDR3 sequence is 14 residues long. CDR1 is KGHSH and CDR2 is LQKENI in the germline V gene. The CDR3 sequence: CASSQGSTYNEQFF. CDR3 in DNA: TGTGCCAGCTCACAGGGGTCCACCTACAATGAGCAGTTCTTC. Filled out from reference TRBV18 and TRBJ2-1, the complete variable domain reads NAGVMQNPRHLVRRRGQEARLRCSPMKGHSHVYWYRQLPEEGLKFMVYLQKENIIDESGMPKERFSAEFPKEGPSILRIQQVVRGDSAAYFCASSQGSTYNEQFFGPGTRLTVL.

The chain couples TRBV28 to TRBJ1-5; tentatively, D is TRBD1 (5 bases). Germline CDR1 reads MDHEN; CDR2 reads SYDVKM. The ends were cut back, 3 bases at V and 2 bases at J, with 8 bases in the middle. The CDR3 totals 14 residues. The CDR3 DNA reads TGTGCCAGCAGTTTTCCAGGGCGCAATCAGCCCCAGCATTTT. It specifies CASSFPGRNQPQHF.

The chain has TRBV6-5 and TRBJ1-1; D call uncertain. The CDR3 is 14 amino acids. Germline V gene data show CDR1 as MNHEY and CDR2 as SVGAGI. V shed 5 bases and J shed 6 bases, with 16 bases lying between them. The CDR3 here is CASSLRVREAEAFF. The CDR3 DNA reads TGTGCCAGCAGTCTAAGAGTTAGGGAGGCTGAAGCTTTCTTT.

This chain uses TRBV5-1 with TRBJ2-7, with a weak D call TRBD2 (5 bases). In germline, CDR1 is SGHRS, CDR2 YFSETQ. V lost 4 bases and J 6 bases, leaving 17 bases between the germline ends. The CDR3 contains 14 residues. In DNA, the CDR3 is TGCGCCAGCAGCCTTGTGCGGAGCGGTGGCGAGCAGTACTTC. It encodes CASSLVRSGGEQYF.

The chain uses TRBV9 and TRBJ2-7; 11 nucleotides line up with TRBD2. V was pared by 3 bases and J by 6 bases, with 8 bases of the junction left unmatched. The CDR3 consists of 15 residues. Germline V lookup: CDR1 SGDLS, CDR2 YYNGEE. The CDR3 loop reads CASSAVSGRAVEQYF. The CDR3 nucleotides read TGTGCCAGCAGCGCAGTTAGCGGGAGGGCCGTCGAGCAGTACTTC.

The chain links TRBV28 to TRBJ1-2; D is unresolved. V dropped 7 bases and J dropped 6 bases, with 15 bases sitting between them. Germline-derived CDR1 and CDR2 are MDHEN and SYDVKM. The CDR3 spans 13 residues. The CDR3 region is CASTDHGLDGYTF. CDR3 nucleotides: TGTGCCAGCACTGACCACGGACTAGATGGCTACACCTTC.

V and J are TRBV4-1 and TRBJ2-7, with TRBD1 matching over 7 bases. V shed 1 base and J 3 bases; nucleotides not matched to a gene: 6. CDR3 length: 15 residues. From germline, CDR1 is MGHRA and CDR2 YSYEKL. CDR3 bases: TGCGCCAGCAGCCAAGCTGGACAGGTGAGCTACGAGCAGTACTTC. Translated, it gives CASSQAGQVSYEQYF.

The DNA of the CDR3 is TGTGCCAGCAGTGAAGCAGGGACTAGCGGGGGGCCGCAGTATTTT. It is translated as CASSEAGTSGGPQYF. The chain links TRBV6-1 to TRBJ2-3; 15 nucleotides align to TRBD2. The V segment lost 0 bases and the J segment 10 bases; nucleotides outside the gene matches: 2. Germline V gene sequence: CDR1 MNHNS, CDR2 SASEGT. CDR3 length equals 15 residues.

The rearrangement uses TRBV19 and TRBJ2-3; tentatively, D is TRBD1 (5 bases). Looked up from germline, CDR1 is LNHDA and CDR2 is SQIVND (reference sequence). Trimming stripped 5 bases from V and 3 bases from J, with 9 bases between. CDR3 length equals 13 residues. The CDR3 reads CASSPAGTDTQYF. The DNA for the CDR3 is TGTGCCAGTAGTCCTGCAGGGACAGATACGCAGTATTTT.

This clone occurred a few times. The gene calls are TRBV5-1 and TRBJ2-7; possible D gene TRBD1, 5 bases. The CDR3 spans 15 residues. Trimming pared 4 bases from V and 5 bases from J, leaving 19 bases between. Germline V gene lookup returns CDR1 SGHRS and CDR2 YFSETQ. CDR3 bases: TGCGCCAGCAGCCCAGAACCCAGGGTATCTAACGAGCAGTACTTC. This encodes CASSPEPRVSNEQYF. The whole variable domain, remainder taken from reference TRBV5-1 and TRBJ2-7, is KAGVTQTPRYLIKTRGQQVTLSCSPISGHRSVSWYQQTPGQGLQFLFEYFSETQRNKGNFPGRFSGRQFSNSRSEMNVSTLELGDSALYLCASSPEPRVSNEQYFGPGTRLTVT.

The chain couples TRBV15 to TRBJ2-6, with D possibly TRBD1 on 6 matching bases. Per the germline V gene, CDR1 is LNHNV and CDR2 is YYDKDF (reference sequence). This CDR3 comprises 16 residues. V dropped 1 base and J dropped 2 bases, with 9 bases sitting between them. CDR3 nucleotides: TGTGCCACCAGCAGAGTAGGGGGTACTGGGGCCAACGTCCTGACTTTC. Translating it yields CATSRVGGTGANVLTF. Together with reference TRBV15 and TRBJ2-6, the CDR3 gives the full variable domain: DAMVIQNPRYQVTQFGKPVTLSCSQTLNHNVMYWYQQKSSQAPKLLFHYYDKDFNNEADTPDNFQSRRPNTSFCFLDIRSPGLGDTAMYLCATSRVGGTGANVLTFGAGSRLTVL.

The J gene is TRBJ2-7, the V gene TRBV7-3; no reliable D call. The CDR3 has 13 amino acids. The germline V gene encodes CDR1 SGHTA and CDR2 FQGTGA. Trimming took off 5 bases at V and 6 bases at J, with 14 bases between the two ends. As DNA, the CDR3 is TGTGCCAGCAGCGCCACGTCTACCGGCGAGCAGTACTTC. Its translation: CASSATSTGEQYF.

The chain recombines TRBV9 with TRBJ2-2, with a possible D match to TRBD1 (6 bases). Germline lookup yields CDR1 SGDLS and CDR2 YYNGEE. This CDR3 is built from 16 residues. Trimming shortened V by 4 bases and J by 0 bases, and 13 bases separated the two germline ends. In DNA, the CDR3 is TGTGCCAGCAGCACGGACAGCGAGGCGAACACCGGGGAGCTGTTTTTT. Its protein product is CASSTDSEANTGELFF.

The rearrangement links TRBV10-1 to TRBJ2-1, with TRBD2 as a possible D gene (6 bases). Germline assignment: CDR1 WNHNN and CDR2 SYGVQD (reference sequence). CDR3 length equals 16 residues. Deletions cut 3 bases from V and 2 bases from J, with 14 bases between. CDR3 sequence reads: CASSDIRGSTYNEQFF. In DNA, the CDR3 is TGCGCCAGCAGTGATATACGGGGGAGCACCTACAATGAGCAGTTCTTC.

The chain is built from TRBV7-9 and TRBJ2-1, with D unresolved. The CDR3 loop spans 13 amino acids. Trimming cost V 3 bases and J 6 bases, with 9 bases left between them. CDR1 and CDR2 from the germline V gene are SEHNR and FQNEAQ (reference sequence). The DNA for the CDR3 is TGTGCCAGCAGCTTGGGCCAGTTCAATGAGCAGTTCTTC. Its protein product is CASSLGQFNEQFF. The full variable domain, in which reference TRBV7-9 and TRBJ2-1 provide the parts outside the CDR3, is DTGVSQNPRHKITKRGQNVTFRCDPISEHNRLYWYRQTLGQGPEFLTYFQNEAQLEKSRLLSDRFSAERPKGSFSTLEIQRTEQGDSAMYLCASSLGQFNEQFFGPGTRLTVL.

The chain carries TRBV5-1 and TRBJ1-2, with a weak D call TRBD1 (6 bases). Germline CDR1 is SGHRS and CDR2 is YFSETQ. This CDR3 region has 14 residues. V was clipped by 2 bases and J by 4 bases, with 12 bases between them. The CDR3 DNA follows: TGCGCCAGCAGCTTCGGGGGGGCCGGCTATGGCTACACCTTC. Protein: CASSFGGAGYGYTF.

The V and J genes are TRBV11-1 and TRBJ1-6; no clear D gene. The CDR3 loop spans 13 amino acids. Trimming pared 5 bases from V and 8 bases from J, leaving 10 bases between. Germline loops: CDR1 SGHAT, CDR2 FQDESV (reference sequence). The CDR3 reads CASSPGGDSPLHF. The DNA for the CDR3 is TGTGCCAGCAGCCCGGGCGGGGATTCACCCCTCCACTTT.

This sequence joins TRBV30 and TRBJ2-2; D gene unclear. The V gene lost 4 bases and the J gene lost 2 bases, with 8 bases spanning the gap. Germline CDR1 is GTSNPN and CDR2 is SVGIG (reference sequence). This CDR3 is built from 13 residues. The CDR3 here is CAWKDNNTGELFF. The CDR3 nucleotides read TGTGCCTGGAAAGACAATAACACCGGGGAGCTGTTTTTT.

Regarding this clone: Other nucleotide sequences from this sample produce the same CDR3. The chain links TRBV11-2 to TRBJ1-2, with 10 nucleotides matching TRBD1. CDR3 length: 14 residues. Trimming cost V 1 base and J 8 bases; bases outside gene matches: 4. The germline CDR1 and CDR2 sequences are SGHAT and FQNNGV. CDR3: CASSLAGQGEGYTF. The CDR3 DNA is TGTGCCAGCAGCTTAGCCGGACAGGGGGAGGGCTACACCTTC.

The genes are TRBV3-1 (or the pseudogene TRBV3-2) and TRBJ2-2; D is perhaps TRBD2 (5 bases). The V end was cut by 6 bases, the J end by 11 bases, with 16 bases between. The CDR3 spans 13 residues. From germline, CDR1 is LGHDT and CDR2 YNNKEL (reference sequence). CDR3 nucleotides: TGTGCCAGCAGGGTCGGAAGCCCGGGAGAGCTGTTTTTT. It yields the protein CASRVGSPGELFF.

The CDR3: CASSPDLGQRNEQFF. The CDR3 DNA sequence: TGCGCCAGCAGCCCGGATCTCGGACAGAGAAATGAGCAGTTCTTC. The chain has TRBV5-1 and TRBJ2-1, with D possibly matching TRBD1 (6 bases). Per germline, CDR1 SGHRS and CDR2 YFSETQ. The CDR3 length is 15 residues. V was cut by 4 bases and J by 7 bases, with 18 bases left in between.

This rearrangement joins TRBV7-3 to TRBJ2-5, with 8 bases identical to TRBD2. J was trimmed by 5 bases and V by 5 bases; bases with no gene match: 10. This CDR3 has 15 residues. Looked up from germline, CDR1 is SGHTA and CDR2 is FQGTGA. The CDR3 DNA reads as TGTGCCAGCAGCCCAACGGGAGGGGTGAGGGAGACCCAGTACTTC. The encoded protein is CASSPTGGVRETQYF.

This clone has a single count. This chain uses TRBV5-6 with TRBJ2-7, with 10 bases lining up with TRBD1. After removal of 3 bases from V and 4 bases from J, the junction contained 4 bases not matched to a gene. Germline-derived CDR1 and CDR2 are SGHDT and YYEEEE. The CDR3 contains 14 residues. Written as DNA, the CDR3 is TGTGCCAGCAGCTGGGGGACAGGGGTATACGAGCAGTACTTC. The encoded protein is CASSWGTGVYEQYF.

Here the CDR3 reads CASSTGTGQETQYF. CDR3 bases: TGTGCCAGCAGTACCGGGACAGGACAAGAGACCCAGTACTTC. The rearrangement joins TRBV6-2 or TRBV6-3 to TRBJ2-5; 8 nucleotides line up with TRBD1. V gave up 5 bases and J gave up 2 bases; unmatched junction bases: 4. The CDR3 runs 14 residues. Germline lookup yields CDR1 MNHEY and CDR2 SVGEGT.

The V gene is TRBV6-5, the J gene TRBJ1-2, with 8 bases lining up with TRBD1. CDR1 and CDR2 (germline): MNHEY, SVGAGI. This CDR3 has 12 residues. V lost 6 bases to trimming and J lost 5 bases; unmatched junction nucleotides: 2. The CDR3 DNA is TGTGCCAGCAGAAGGACAGGGTATGGCTACACCTTC. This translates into CASRRTGYGYTF.

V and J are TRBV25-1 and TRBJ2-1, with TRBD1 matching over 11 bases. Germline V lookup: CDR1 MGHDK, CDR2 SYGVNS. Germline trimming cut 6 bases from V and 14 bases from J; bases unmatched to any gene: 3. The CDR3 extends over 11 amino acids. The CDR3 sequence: CASRGDRGKFF. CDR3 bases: TGTGCCAGCAGGGGGGACAGGGGGAAGTTCTTC.